Listed here are 26 T cell receptor beta chains from one sample, sequenced in a study of T cell responses to AZD1222 COVID-19 vaccine. Clones were read by immunoSEQ multiplex PCR, and TCRdb kept only the in-frame ones, dropping some. This sample has roughly 120,000 clones, with just over 85% found just once. Source: peripheral blood, taken on day 0 of MenACWY control vaccination. These receptors all come from an adult in good health.

This chain uses TRBV9 with TRBJ2-2; 9 bases align to TRBD1. The germline CDR1 and CDR2 sequences are SGDLS and YYNGEE. This CDR3 region has 15 residues. J lost 2 bases, V lost 6 bases, and 5 bases had no gene match. The CDR3 spells CASNLQGANTGELFF. CDR3 in DNA: TGTGCCAGCAACCTACAGGGGGCTAACACCGGGGAGCTGTTTTTT.

This chain uses TRBV28 with TRBJ2-7; 7 bases fit TRBD1. The CDR3 totals 15 residues. CDR1 is MDHEN and CDR2 is SYDVKM in the germline V gene. The junction had 13 bases not matched to a gene; V was cut back by 6 bases and J by 5 bases. CDR3 coding DNA: TGTGCCAGCAGCCCATTGACAGGGATCTTCCACGAGCAGTACTTC. This translates into CASSPLTGIFHEQYF.

The gene calls are TRBV9 and TRBJ2-2; weak D call: TRBD2 (6 bases). This CDR3 is 14 amino acids long. The V end was cut by 2 bases, the J end by 4 bases, with 9 bases between. Germline V lookup: CDR1 SGDLS, CDR2 YYNGEE. CDR3 in amino acids: CASSVGEVTGELFF. The CDR3 DNA is TGTGCCAGCAGCGTCGGGGAGGTCACCGGGGAGCTGTTTTTT.

This sequence joins TRBV5-4 and TRBJ2-7; the D gene could be TRBD1 or TRBD2 (6 bases each). V was cut by 1 base and J by 5 bases, with 13 bases left in between. Germline V lookup: CDR1 SGHNT, CDR2 YYREEE (reference sequence). The CDR3 contains 14 residues. The CDR3 is CASSLLGGINEQYF. The CDR3, as DNA: TGTGCCAGCAGCTTGTTAGGGGGGATAAACGAGCAGTACTTC.

V usage is TRBV11-2 and J usage is TRBJ1-5, with 7 bases that match TRBD1. The CDR3 is made up of 16 amino acids. After removal of 6 bases from V and 0 bases from J, the junction contained 8 bases not matched to a gene. Germline V CDR1 and CDR2: SGHAT, FQNNGV. In nucleotides, the CDR3 is TGTGCCAGCAGTAGTATACAGGGGTATAGCAATCAGCCCCAGCATTTT. As protein: CASSSIQGYSNQPQHF.

This chain connects TRBV28 to TRBJ1-2; a weak D match, TRBD1 (6 bases). With 10 bases removed from V and 6 bases from J, the gap between germline ends came to 15 bases. The CDR3 loop spans 12 amino acids. CDR1 is MDHEN, CDR2 SYDVKM, per germline. The CDR3 is CATLQGADGYTF. The CDR3 DNA reads TGTGCCACCTTACAGGGAGCGGATGGCTACACCTTC.

This clone occurred once. The rearrangement joins TRBV4-1 to TRBJ1-2; weak D call: TRBD1 (6 bases). Trimming left V 0 bases short and J 4 bases short, with 15 bases between. Germline V CDR1 and CDR2: MGHRA, YSYEKL. This CDR3 contains 16 residues. For the CDR3, the DNA is TGCGCCAGCAGCCAAGATTCACCCAGGGGCCCCTATGGCTACACCTTC. This codes for CASSQDSPRGPYGYTF.

The chain is built from TRBV20-1 and TRBJ2-7, with a tentative D call TRBD2 (6 bases). Germline V gene lookup returns CDR1 DFQATT and CDR2 SNEGSKA (reference sequence). The CDR3 covers 15 residues. Between the trimmed V and J ends, which lost 3 bases and 6 bases, there was a span of 21 bases. The CDR3 DNA is TGCAGTGCTAGTGGTACGGGAGAGGGGCTGGGCGAGCAGTACTTC. This encodes CSASGTGEGLGEQYF.

The chain couples TRBV14 to TRBJ1-4; possibly TRBD1 for D (6 bases). Germline CDR1 is SGHDN and CDR2 is FVKESK. This CDR3 has 14 amino acids. V lost 1 base and J 5 bases, leaving 8 bases between the germline ends. This chain's CDR3 is CASSQVGQNEKLFF. CDR3 DNA: TGTGCCAGCAGCCAAGTTGGACAGAATGAAAAACTGTTTTTT.

CDR3 sequence: CASSHDSRTGGYEQYF. The CDR3 coding sequence is TGTGCCAGCAGCCATGATTCCCGGACAGGGGGCTACGAGCAGTACTTC. The V gene is TRBV4-2, the J gene TRBJ2-7; the match to TRBD1 covers 10 bases. Trimming at V came to 3 bases and at J to 3 bases, leaving 8 bases not matched to a gene. Germline V lookup: CDR1 LGHNA, CDR2 YNFKEQ. This CDR3 has 16 residues.

The genes are TRBV7-3 and TRBJ2-5, with 7 positions matching TRBD1. CDR1 is SGHTA and CDR2 is FQGTGA in the germline V gene. The V and J ends lost 4 bases and 5 bases, in that order; junction bases with no gene match: 7. The CDR3 extends over 14 amino acids. CDR3 bases: TGTGCCAGCAGCTCTACAGGGGAAAGGGAGACCCAGTACTTC. Amino acids: CASSSTGERETQYF.

J is TRBJ2-1 and V is TRBV5-4; possible D gene TRBD1, 5 bases. The V end lost 0 bases, the J end lost 8 bases, and 9 bases lay between the germline ends. Germline CDR1 SGHNT, CDR2 YYREEE (reference sequence). The CDR3 contains 13 residues. CDR3 coding DNA: TGTGCCAGCAGCTTGGGCAGGGCCGATGAGCAGTTCTTC. It translates to CASSLGRADEQFF.

CDR3 DNA sequence: TGTGCCACAGGACAGGGACTCGGCGAGCAGTACTTC. Protein sequence: CATGQGLGEQYF. This rearrangement joins TRBV19 to TRBJ2-7, with TRBD1 matching 8 bases. This CDR3 has 12 amino acids. The ends lost 10 bases at V and 6 bases at J; junction bases unmatched: 8. Looked up from germline, CDR1 is LNHDA and CDR2 is SQIVND (reference sequence).

The chain recombines TRBV28 with TRBJ2-7; D not resolved. The germline V gene has CDR1 MDHEN and CDR2 SYDVKM. V lost 8 bases to trimming and J lost 5 bases, with 28 bases between them. The CDR3 is made up of 17 amino acids. For the CDR3, the DNA is TGTGCCAGCGCGAATCTTCCCATTGGGCTAGTAGTTAACGAGCAGTACTTC. Amino acid sequence: CASANLPIGLVVNEQYF. Supplemented by reference TRBV28 and TRBJ2-7, the full variable domain reads DVKVTQSSRYLVKRTGEKVFLECVQDMDHENMFWYRQDPGLGLRLIYFSYDVKMKEKGDIPEGYSVSREKKERFSLILESASTNQTSMYLCASANLPIGLVVNEQYFGPGTRLTVT.

The chain links TRBV27 to TRBJ2-5, with 13 bases aligning to TRBD2. Losses at the gene ends were 3 bases for V and 5 bases for J; bases not matched to a gene: 12. The germline CDR1 and CDR2 sequences are MNHEY and SMNVEV (reference sequence). The CDR3 loop spans 18 amino acids. CDR3 in DNA: TGTGCCAGCAGTTTTGGCCGTACTAGCGGGAGGGCCCAGGAGACCCAGTACTTC. This codes for CASSFGRTSGRAQETQYF.

The chain couples TRBV6-5 to TRBJ1-2, with D possibly matching TRBD1 (5 bases). Between the trimmed V and J ends, which lost 0 bases and 3 bases, there was a span of 14 bases. The length of the CDR3 is 16 residues. Germline V gives CDR1 MNHEY, CDR2 SVGAGI. The chain's CDR3 is CASSYSGGVKDYGYTF. The CDR3 nucleotides read TGTGCCAGCAGTTACTCTGGGGGGGTCAAGGACTATGGCTACACCTTC.

The chain employs TRBV19 and TRBJ1-2; unclear D gene. The CDR3 is 14 amino acids. CDR1 is LNHDA and CDR2 is SQIVND in the germline V gene (reference sequence). The germline V and J ends were trimmed by 5 bases and 4 bases, with 14 bases remaining between them. For the CDR3, the DNA is TGTGCCAGTAGTGCCGGACGGGTGATCTATGGCTACACCTTC. Translation gives CASSAGRVIYGYTF.

This chain links TRBV19 with TRBJ2-4; TRBD1 is a possible D gene (6 bases). The CDR3 has 14 amino acids. CDR1 is LNHDA, CDR2 SQIVND, per germline (reference sequence). V gave up 6 bases and J gave up 3 bases, with 12 bases separating them. The CDR3 DNA reads as TGTGCCAGTAGATCACAGGGTAGCAAAAACATTCAGTACTTC. Translating it yields CASRSQGSKNIQYF. Filled out from reference TRBV19 and TRBJ2-4, the complete variable domain reads DGGITQSPKYLFRKEGQNVTLSCEQNLNHDAMYWYRQDPGQGLRLIYYSQIVNDFQKGDIAEGYSVSREKKESFPLTVTSAQKNPTAFYLCASRSQGSKNIQYFGAGTRLSVL.

This clone has more than one count but fewer than ten. This chain connects TRBV3-1 (or the pseudogene TRBV3-2) to TRBJ1-4, with D possibly matching TRBD1 (5 bases). The V gene lost 1 base and the J gene lost 1 base, with 13 bases spanning the gap. In germline, CDR1 is LGHDT, CDR2 YNNKEL (reference sequence). CDR3 length: 17 residues. CDR3 residues: CASSQGWLGVTNEKLFF. For the CDR3, the DNA is TGTGCCAGCAGCCAAGGGTGGTTAGGGGTAACTAATGAAAAACTGTTTTTT.

The chain is built from TRBV6-6 and TRBJ2-7, with TRBD2 matching over 12 bases. Germline loops: CDR1 MNHNY, CDR2 SVGAGI (reference sequence). Germline trimming cut 7 bases from V and 4 bases from J; bases unmatched to any gene: 2. There are 13 residues in the CDR3. The CDR3 DNA follows: TGTGCCAGCACCGGACTAGCGGGATACGAGCAGTACTTC. Amino acid sequence: CASTGLAGYEQYF.

This clone has more than one count but fewer than ten. The CDR3 loop is CASSQDSGQPNLSYGYTF. DNA of the CDR3: TGCGCCAGCAGCCAAGATTCGGGGCAACCTAACTTAAGCTATGGCTACACCTTC. This chain uses TRBV4-1 with TRBJ1-2, with a weak D call TRBD1 (5 bases). Germline V gene data show CDR1 as MGHRA and CDR2 as YSYEKL. V lost 0 bases, J lost 4 bases, and 21 bases lay in between. The CDR3 loop spans 18 amino acids.

The chain uses TRBV30 and TRBJ2-5, with 10 bases aligning to TRBD1. Germline assignment: CDR1 GTSNPN and CDR2 SVGIG (reference sequence). This CDR3 spans 14 amino acids. V was clipped by 3 bases and J by 5 bases; unmatched bases: 6. CDR3 loop: CAWRMTGGRETQYF. The CDR3 DNA follows: TGTGCCTGGAGAATGACAGGGGGCCGGGAGACCCAGTACTTC.

The V gene is TRBV9, the J gene TRBJ2-2, with unresolved D. Per the germline V gene, CDR1 is SGDLS and CDR2 is YYNGEE. The CDR3 is 14 amino acids. Trimming left V 3 bases short and J 1 base short, with 7 bases between. CDR3 nucleotides: TGTGCCAGCAGCGAAGCCGGGAACACCGGGGAGCTGTTTTTT. Residues: CASSEAGNTGELFF.

The chain uses TRBV27 and TRBJ2-7; unclear D gene. CDR3 size: 13 residues. CDR1 and CDR2 (germline): MNHEY, SMNVEV (reference sequence). The ends were cut back, 0 bases at V and 1 base at J, with 4 bases in the middle. The CDR3 DNA sequence: TGTGCCAGCAGTTTATCGGTTTCCTACGAGCAGTACTTC. It is translated as CASSLSVSYEQYF.

V is TRBV11-3 and J is TRBJ2-2, with D perhaps matching TRBD2 (5 bases). The V end was cut by 4 bases, the J end by 1 base, with 10 bases between. The germline CDR1 and CDR2 sequences are SGHNT and YENEEA. The CDR3 totals 15 residues. CDR3 in DNA: TGTGCCAGCAGCTCGGGCGGGCAGAACACCGGGGAGCTGTTTTTT. Translating it yields CASSSGGQNTGELFF.

This clone appeared a single time. The V gene is TRBV5-5, the J gene TRBJ2-7; D remains ambiguous. Trimming cost V 4 bases and J 1 base, with 18 bases left between them. The CDR3 consists of 16 residues. Germline values: CDR1 SGHKS, CDR2 YYEKEE (reference sequence). The CDR3, as DNA: TGTGCCAGCAGCCCGGAAACGGTGAGAGCTTCCTACGAGCAGTACTTC. It translates to CASSPETVRASYEQYF. Full variable domain (missing parts from reference TRBV5-5 and TRBJ2-7): DAGVTQSPTHLIKTRGQQVTLRCSPISGHKSVSWYQQVLGQGPQFIFQYYEKEERGRGNFPDRFSARQFPNYSSELNVNALLLGDSALYLCASSPETVRASYEQYFGPGTRLTVT.